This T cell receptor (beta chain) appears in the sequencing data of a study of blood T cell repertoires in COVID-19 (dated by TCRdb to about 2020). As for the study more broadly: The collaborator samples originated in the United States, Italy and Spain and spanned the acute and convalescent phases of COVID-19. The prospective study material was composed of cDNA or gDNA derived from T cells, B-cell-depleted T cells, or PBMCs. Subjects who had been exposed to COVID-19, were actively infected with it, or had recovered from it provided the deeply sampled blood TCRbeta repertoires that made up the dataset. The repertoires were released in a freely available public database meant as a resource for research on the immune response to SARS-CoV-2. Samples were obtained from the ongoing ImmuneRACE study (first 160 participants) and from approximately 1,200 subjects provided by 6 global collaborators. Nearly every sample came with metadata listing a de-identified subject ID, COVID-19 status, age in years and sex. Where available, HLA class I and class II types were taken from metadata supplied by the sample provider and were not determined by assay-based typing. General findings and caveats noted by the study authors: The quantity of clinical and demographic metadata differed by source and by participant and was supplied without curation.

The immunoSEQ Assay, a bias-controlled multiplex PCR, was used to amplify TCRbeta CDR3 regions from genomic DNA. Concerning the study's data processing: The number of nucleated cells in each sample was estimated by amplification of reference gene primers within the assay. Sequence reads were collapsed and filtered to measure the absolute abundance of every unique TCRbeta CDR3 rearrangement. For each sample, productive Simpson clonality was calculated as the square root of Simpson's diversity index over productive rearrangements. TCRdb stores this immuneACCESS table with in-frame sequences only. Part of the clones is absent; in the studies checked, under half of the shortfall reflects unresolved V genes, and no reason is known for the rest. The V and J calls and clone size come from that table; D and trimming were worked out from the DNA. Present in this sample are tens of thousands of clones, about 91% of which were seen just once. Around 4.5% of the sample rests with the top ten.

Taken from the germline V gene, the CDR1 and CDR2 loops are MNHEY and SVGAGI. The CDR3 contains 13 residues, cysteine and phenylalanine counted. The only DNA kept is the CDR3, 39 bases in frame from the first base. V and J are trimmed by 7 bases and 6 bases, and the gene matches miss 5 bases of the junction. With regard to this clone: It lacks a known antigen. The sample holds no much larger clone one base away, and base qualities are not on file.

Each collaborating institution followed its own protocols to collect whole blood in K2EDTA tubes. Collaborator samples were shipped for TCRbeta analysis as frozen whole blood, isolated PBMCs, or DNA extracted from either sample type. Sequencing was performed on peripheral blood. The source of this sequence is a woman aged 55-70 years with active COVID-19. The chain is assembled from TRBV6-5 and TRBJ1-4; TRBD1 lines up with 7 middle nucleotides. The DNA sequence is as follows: TGTGCCAGCAAGGGACAGACCTATGAAAAACTGTTTTTT. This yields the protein CASKGQTYEKLFF.